Shown below are 21 T cell receptor beta chains from a single sample sequenced in a study of regulatory T cells in long-lasting Graves disease. Time point meaning: newly diagnosed GD, antithyroid drugs for less than 3 months. The TCR library used RNA extracted from PBMCs. Arm-PCR with iRepertoire HTBI primers amplified the CDR3 regions for these TCR beta libraries. TCRdb reanalysed the multiplex PCR reads using MiXCR and keeps one entry per CDR3 protein. The repertoire holds about 350,000 distinct CDR3 sequences, with 16% as singletons. Separately, the same data were catalogued under a study of T cells in Graves' hyperthyroidism and ophthalmopathy.

The sequences come from peripheral blood mononuclear cells (PBMCs), collected at new diagnosis, from a patient treated with antithyroid drugs. Source of these receptors: a man aged 40-55 years with Graves disease.

At least ten counts were recorded for this clonotype. The chain employs TRBV6-1 and TRBJ2-3; D perhaps matches TRBD2 (6 bases). The CDR3 has 15 amino acids. V was trimmed by 5 bases and J by 4 bases, leaving 16 bases between them. CDR1 and CDR2 from the germline V gene are MNHNS and SASEGT. The CDR3 DNA is TGTGCCAGCAGTATGACTAGTGGGGCCCCAGATACGCAGTATTTT. Its protein product is CASSMTSGAPDTQYF.

The gene calls are TRBV2 and TRBJ1-2, with D hard to call. CDR1 and CDR2 (germline): SNHLY, FYNNEI. The V end lost 1 base, the J end lost 4 bases, and 10 bases lay between the germline ends. This CDR3 is built from 14 residues. This CDR3 is CASSEDQSGYGYTF. The CDR3 DNA is TGTGCCAGCAGTGAAGACCAAAGTGGCTATGGCTACACCTTC.

This clonotype occurred many times. The V gene is TRBV6-2 or TRBV6-3, the J gene TRBJ2-1; D unclear. This CDR3 region has 12 residues. The germline gives CDR1 MNHEY, CDR2 SVGEGT. In DNA form, the CDR3 reads TGTGCGGCAGCATTGAGCTACAATGAGCAGTTCTTC. It encodes CAAALSYNEQFF.

This clonotype was detected a few times. Here the CDR3 DNA reads TGTGCCAGTTTTGACTGGAACAATGAGCAGTTCTTC. Amino acid sequence: CASFDWNNEQFF. The chain has TRBV19 and TRBJ2-1; no clear D. Trimming removed 8 bases at V and 5 bases at J, with 10 bases between. The CDR3 is 12 residues long. CDR1 and CDR2 from the germline V gene are LNHDA and SQIVND (reference sequence).

This clonotype was detected only once. The chain employs TRBV28 and TRBJ1-2, with TRBD1 matching 7 bases. The CDR3 contains 14 residues. J was trimmed by 3 bases and V by 5 bases; bases with no gene match: 6. Germline-derived CDR1 and CDR2 are MDHEN and SYDVKM. Here the CDR3 DNA reads TGTGCCAGCAGTCACAGGGGTCGGGACTATGGCTACACCTTC. This encodes CASSHRGRDYGYTF.

This clonotype showed up just a few times. Sequence at one end of the junction differs from germline and may be a read error. V is TRBV20-1 and J is TRBJ1-6, with a weak D call TRBD1 (5 bases). CDR1 DFQATT and CDR2 SNEGSKA come from the germline V gene (reference sequence). CDR3 length: 17 residues. The chain's CDR3 is CSARGRRGPRPLSPLHF. CDR3 nucleotides: TGCAGTGCGAGAGGCCGACGGGGACCGCGGCCACTTTCACCCCTCCACTTT.

Of note for this clonotype: This may come from a read error, since a much larger clone is one base off. This chain links TRBV29-1 with TRBJ2-7; D unclear. The CDR3 is made up of 14 amino acids. Germline-derived CDR1 and CDR2 are SQVTM and ANQGSEA. V lost 3 bases, J lost 7 bases, and 19 bases lay in between. The CDR3 nucleotides read TGCAGCGTTGAGTCCTGGAGCTCCTACAATGAGCAGTACTTC. It encodes CSVESWSSYNEQYF.

This clonotype was picked up many times. The rearrangement joins TRBV6-1 to TRBJ2-5; possible D gene TRBD2, 6 bases. The V gene's germline CDR1 is MNHNS and CDR2 SASEGT. V lost 6 bases and J 5 bases, leaving 13 bases between the germline ends. This CDR3 comprises 13 residues. The CDR3 sequence: CASREGTWETQYF. The DNA for the CDR3 is TGTGCCAGCAGGGAGGGGACTTGGGAGACCCAGTACTTC.

The chain carries TRBV18 and TRBJ2-2; 9 bases line up with TRBD1. The CDR3 is made up of 16 amino acids. Unmatched junction bases numbered 3, after V lost 3 bases and J lost 1 base. CDR1 and CDR2 (germline): KGHSH, LQKENI. The CDR3 loop is CASSPGQGRNTGELFF. The CDR3 bases are TGTGCCAGCTCACCTGGACAGGGGAGGAACACCGGGGAGCTGTTTTTT.

V and J are TRBV10-3 and TRBJ2-7; no reliable D call. V was pared by 6 bases and J by 3 bases, with 12 bases between. Per the germline V gene, CDR1 is ENHRY and CDR2 is SYGVKD. The CDR3 has 13 amino acids. CDR3 residues: CAIRQDGYYEQYF. The CDR3 nucleotides are TGTGCCATCAGGCAGGACGGATACTACGAGCAGTACTTC.

This clonotype came up many times. The rearrangement links TRBV9 to TRBJ2-7; TRBD2 is a possible D gene (6 bases). CDR3 length equals 15 residues. From germline, CDR1 is SGDLS and CDR2 YYNGEE. V lost 0 bases and J 1 base, leaving 11 bases between the germline ends. The CDR3 here is CASSVGGDFSYEQYF. The DNA for the CDR3 is TGTGCCAGCAGCGTAGGCGGGGACTTTTCCTACGAGCAGTACTTC.

V usage is TRBV6-1 and J usage is TRBJ2-5; D ambiguous. The germline V gene has CDR1 MNHNS and CDR2 SASEGT. Trimming removed 5 bases from V and 4 bases from J, with 5 bases in between. CDR3 length: 11 amino acids. The CDR3 loop is CASSHSETQYF. CDR3 in DNA: TGTGCCAGCAGTCATTCAGAGACCCAGTACTTC.

This clonotype was recorded a few times. V is TRBV2 and J is TRBJ2-2; D unresolved. The germline gives CDR1 SNHLY, CDR2 FYNNEI. The CDR3 contains 15 residues. V lost 6 bases and J 3 bases, leaving 14 bases between the germline ends. The CDR3 DNA sequence: TGTGCCAGCAGACCCGTGGGGTACGACACCGGGGAGCTGTTTTTT. It yields the protein CASRPVGYDTGELFF.

This clonotype came up many times. This rearrangement joins TRBV27 to TRBJ1-1; D ambiguous. CDR1 MNHEY and CDR2 SMNVEV come from the germline V gene (reference sequence). The V gene lost 4 bases and the J gene lost 3 bases, with 9 bases spanning the gap. This CDR3 is built from 13 residues. The CDR3 here is CASSYRADTEAFF. The CDR3 DNA sequence: TGTGCCAGCAGTTATCGGGCAGACACTGAAGCTTTCTTT.

The genes are TRBV6-2 or TRBV6-3 and TRBJ1-3; D is perhaps TRBD1 (5 bases). With 7 bases removed from V and 6 bases from J, the gap between germline ends came to 16 bases. This CDR3 contains 14 residues. Germline V lookup: CDR1 MNHEY, CDR2 SVGEGT. The CDR3 nucleotides read TGTGCCAGCACCCCGGGAGGGGCCCTAAACACCATATATTTT. Its translation: CASTPGGALNTIYF.

As to this clonotype: A much larger clone lies a single base off, so this may be a read error. This chain links TRBV7-9 with TRBJ2-5; no clear D. CDR1 is SEHNR, CDR2 FQNEAQ, per germline (reference sequence). This CDR3 has 13 amino acids. CDR3 nucleotide sequence: TGTGTCAGCAGCTTAACTCAGCGAGAGACCCAGTACTTC. Its translation is CVSSLTQRETQYF.

This clonotype has a count of ten or more. The chain joins TRBV4-3 to TRBJ2-5; 10 bases line up with TRBD1. CDR3 length: 17 amino acids. CDR1 LGHNA and CDR2 YSLEER come from the germline V gene. V dropped 0 bases and J dropped 0; count of bases not matched to a gene: 4. The CDR3 coding sequence is TGCGCCAGCAGCCAAGATCAGGGACAGGGGTACCAAGAGACCCAGTACTTC. Translating gives CASSQDQGQGYQETQYF.

This clonotype was found many times. V and J are TRBV12-3 or TRBV12-4 and TRBJ2-4, with 7 bases matching TRBD2. V gave up 7 bases and J gave up 9 bases; unmatched junction bases: 15. This CDR3 is built from 15 residues. The CDR3 is CASTPGGGWFAIQYF. The CDR3 DNA is TGTGCCAGCACCCCGGGGGGTGGCTGGTTTGCCATTCAGTACTTC.

This rearrangement joins TRBV27 to TRBJ1-3; D might be TRBD1 (5 bases). The CDR3 is 15 amino acids. Per germline, CDR1 MNHEY and CDR2 SMNVEV (reference sequence). With 2 bases removed from V and 2 bases from J, the gap between germline ends came to 10 bases. This chain's CDR3 is CASSLGGLTGNTIYF. CDR3 DNA sequence: TGTGCCAGCAGTTTAGGGGGATTAACTGGAAACACCATATATTTT.

This clonotype came up many times. V is TRBV29-1 and J is TRBJ2-5, with TRBD2 matching 9 bases. The CDR3 has 14 residues. V gave up 6 bases and J gave up 2 bases; unmatched junction bases: 7. Germline V CDR1 and CDR2: SQVTM, ANQGSEA. CDR3 bases: TGCAGCGTGGACTCCGCGGGGGGGCAAGAGACCCAGTACTTC. Its protein is CSVDSAGGQETQYF.

This clonotype was seen only a few times. This chain uses TRBV20-1 with TRBJ1-5; 9 bases agree with TRBD1. The J segment lost 7 bases and the V segment lost 0 bases, leaving 1 base of the junction unmatched. Per the germline V gene, CDR1 is DFQATT and CDR2 is SNEGSKA (reference sequence). This CDR3 spans 13 amino acids. The CDR3 DNA sequence: TGCAGTGCTAGAGAGACAGGGGGACAGCCCCAGCATTTT. Its protein product is CSARETGGQPQHF.